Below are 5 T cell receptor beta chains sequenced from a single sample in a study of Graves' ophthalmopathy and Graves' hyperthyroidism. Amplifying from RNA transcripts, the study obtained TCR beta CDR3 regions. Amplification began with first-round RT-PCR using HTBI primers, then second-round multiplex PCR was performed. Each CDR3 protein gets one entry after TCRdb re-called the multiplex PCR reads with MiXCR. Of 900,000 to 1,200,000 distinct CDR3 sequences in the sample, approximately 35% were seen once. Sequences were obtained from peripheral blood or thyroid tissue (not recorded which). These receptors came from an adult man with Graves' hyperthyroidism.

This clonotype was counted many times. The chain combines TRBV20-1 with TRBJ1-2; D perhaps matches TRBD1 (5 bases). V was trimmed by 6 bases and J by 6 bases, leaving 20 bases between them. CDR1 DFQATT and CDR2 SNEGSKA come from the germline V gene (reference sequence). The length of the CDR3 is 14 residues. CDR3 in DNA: TGCAGTGCGTCCGGGACGGAAGCACCTAATGGCTACACCTTC. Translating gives CSASGTEAPNGYTF.

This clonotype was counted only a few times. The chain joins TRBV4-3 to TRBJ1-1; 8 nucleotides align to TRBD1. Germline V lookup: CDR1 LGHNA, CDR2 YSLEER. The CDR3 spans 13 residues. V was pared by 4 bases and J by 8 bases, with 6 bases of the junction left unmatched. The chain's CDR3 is CASSPHRDREAFF. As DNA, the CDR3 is TGCGCCAGCAGCCCGCACCGGGACAGGGAAGCTTTCTTT.

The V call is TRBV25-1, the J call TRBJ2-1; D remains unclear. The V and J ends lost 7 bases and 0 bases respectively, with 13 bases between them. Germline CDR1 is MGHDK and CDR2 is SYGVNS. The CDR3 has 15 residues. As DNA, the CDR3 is TGTGCCAGCACCAGTAGCTCCAGCTCCTACAATGAGCAGTTCTTC. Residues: CASTSSSSSYNEQFF.

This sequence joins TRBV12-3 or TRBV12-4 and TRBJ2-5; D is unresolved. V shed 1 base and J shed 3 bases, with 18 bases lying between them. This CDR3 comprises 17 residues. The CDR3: CASSLVTSISIKETQYF. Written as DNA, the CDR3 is TGTGCCAGCAGTTTAGTGACGTCTATATCGATTAAAGAGACCCAGTACTTC.

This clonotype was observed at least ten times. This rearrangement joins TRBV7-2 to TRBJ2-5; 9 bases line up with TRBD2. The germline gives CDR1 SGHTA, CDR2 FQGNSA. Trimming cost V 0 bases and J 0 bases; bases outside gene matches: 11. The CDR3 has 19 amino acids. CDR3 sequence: CASSLAPNVLAGDQETQYF. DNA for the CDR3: TGTGCCAGCAGCTTAGCGCCTAATGTACTAGCGGGCGACCAAGAGACCCAGTACTTC. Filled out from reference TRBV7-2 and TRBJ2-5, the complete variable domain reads GAGVSQSPSNKVTEKGKDVELRCDPISGHTALYWYRQSLGQGLEFLIYFQGNSAPDKSGLPSDRFSAERTGGSVSTLTIQRTQQEDSAVYLCASSLAPNVLAGDQETQYFGPGTRLLVL.